Presented here are 8 T cell receptor beta chains from one specimen sequenced in a study of T cells in Graves' hyperthyroidism and ophthalmopathy. What was amplified from RNA transcripts were TCR beta CDR3 regions. First-round RT-PCR of the TCR CDR3 relied on the HTBI primer set. TCRdb reanalysed the multiplex PCR reads using MiXCR and keeps one entry per CDR3 protein. The table includes around 200,000 distinct CDR3 sequences, approximately 17% detected once. Sequencing input: blood. The receptors originated from a woman between 50 and 59 years old with Graves' hyperthyroidism.

This clonotype was detected once. The rearrangement uses TRBV20-1 and TRBJ2-7; the match to TRBD2 covers 7 bases. The germline V gene encodes CDR1 DFQATT and CDR2 SNEGSKA (reference sequence). The V segment lost 1 base and the J segment 5 bases; nucleotides outside the gene matches: 14. The CDR3 contains 16 residues. CDR3: CSARGVGRRGIHEQYF. In DNA form, the CDR3 reads TGCAGTGCTAGAGGTGTCGGGAGGAGGGGTATCCACGAGCAGTACTTC.

In its sample, this clonotype was seen many times. The J gene is TRBJ2-3, the V gene TRBV11-1, with 8 positions matching TRBD2. The germline gives CDR1 SGHAT, CDR2 FQDESV (reference sequence). This CDR3 has 14 residues. Trimming cost V 0 bases and J 6 bases; bases outside gene matches: 2. The CDR3 nucleotides are TGTGCCAGCAGCTTAGCTAGCGGGGTGGATACGCAGTATTTT. Its protein is CASSLASGVDTQYF.

Concerning this clonotype: A read error is possible here, since a much larger clone lies one base away. The chain carries TRBV5-1 and TRBJ2-3; D may be TRBD1 or TRBD2 (5 bases each). The length of the CDR3 is 15 residues. The germline gives CDR1 SGHRS, CDR2 YFSETQ. The CDR3 nucleotides read TGCGCCAGCAGCTCACGGGACGGAAGCATAGATACGCAGTATTTT. Its translation: CASSSRDGSIDTQYF.

This clonotype has just a few counts. The chain joins TRBV3-2 to TRBJ1-1; the D segment call TRBD1 is taken from the table without a DNA check. TRBV3-2 is noted as a pseudogene. The CDR3 covers 16 residues. CDR3 nucleotide sequence: TGTGCCAGCAGCCACGGACAGGGACGGACGAACACTGAAGCTTTCTTT. It is translated as CASSHGQGRTNTEAFF.

This clonotype was observed a few times. In this CDR3 the conserved last residue, phenylalanine or tryptophan, is missing, so a read error is likely. V is TRBV6-9 and J is TRBJ1-1; D unclear. The CDR3 has 15 residues. CDR1 MNHGY and CDR2 SVAAGI come from the germline V gene. V was cut by 7 bases and J by 4 bases, with 19 bases left in between. The CDR3: CASKQSGLIFTEAFL. For the CDR3, the DNA is TGTGCCAGCAAACAAAGTGGACTCATTTTCACTGAAGCTTTCCTT.

In regard to this clonotype: A read error may be the cause here, since a much bigger clone is one base away. The genes are TRBV20-1 and TRBJ2-7; 9 bases map to TRBD1. This CDR3 comprises 12 residues. The germline gives CDR1 DFQATT, CDR2 SNEGSKA (reference sequence). CDR3 sequence (DNA): TGCAGTGCTCATACAGGGGGCCTCGAGAAGTACTTC. Translated, it gives CSAHTGGLEKYF.

This clonotype turned up a few times. The chain employs TRBV7-9 and TRBJ2-2; D call uncertain. The CDR3 contains 12 residues. V was clipped by 9 bases and J by 0 bases, with 5 bases between them. Germline loops: CDR1 SEHNR, CDR2 FQNEAQ (reference sequence). The DNA for the CDR3 is TGTGCCAGAGGCACGAACACCGGGGAGCTGTTTTTT. This sequence encodes CARGTNTGELFF. Together with reference TRBV7-9 and TRBJ2-2, the CDR3 gives the full variable domain: DTGVSQNPRHKITKRGQNVTFRCDPISEHNRLYWYRQTLGQGPEFLTYFQNEAQLEKSRLLSDRFSAERPKGSFSTLEIQRTEQGDSAMYLCARGTNTGELFFGEGSRLTVL.

This clonotype was found many times. V is TRBV12-3 or TRBV12-4 and J is TRBJ2-1; 9 nucleotides line up with TRBD2. J gave up 8 bases and V 7 bases, and 21 bases lay outside the gene matches. The CDR3 has 18 residues. The CDR3 spells CASNFRFQRGALGDEQFF. The CDR3 coding sequence is TGTGCCAGCAATTTTAGGTTCCAGCGGGGGGCTCTGGGGGATGAGCAGTTCTTC.